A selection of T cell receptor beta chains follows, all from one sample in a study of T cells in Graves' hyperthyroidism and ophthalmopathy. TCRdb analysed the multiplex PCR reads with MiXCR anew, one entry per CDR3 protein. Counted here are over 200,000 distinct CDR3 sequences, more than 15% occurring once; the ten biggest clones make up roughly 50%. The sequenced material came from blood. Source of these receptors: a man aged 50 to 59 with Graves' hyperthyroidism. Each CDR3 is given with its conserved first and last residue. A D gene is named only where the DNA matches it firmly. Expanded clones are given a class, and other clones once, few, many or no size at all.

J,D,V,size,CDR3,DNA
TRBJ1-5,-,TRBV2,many,CASMAGLNQPQHF,TGTGCCAGCATGGCAGGTCTCAATCAGCCCCAGCATTTT
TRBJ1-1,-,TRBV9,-,CASSADAQGHTEAFF,TGTGCCAGCAGCGCCGACGCGCAGGGGCACACTGAAGCTTTCTTT
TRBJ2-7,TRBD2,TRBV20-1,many,CSAISGSSHEQYF,TGCAGTGCCATCAGCGGGAGCTCCCACGAGCAGTACTTC
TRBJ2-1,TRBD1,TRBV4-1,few,CASSQLAQGAGNEQFF,TGCGCCAGCAGCCAGTTGGCTCAGGGGGCTGGCAATGAGCAGTTCTTC
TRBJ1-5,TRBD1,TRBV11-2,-,CASSLTGGVLNQPQHF,TGTGCCAGCAGCTTGACAGGGGGCGTATTGAATCAGCCCCAGCATTTT
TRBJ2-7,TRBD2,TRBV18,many,CASSPPGLAGGLNEQYF,TGTGCCAGCTCACCCCCTGGACTAGCGGGAGGGCTAAACGAGCAGTACTTC
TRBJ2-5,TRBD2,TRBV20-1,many,CSASGRLGGQETQYF,TGCAGTGCATCCGGGAGGTTGGGGGGACAAGAGACCCAGTACTTC
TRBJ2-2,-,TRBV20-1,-,CSAVAGLGPAGELFF,TGCAGTGCAGTTGCGGGGCTGGGGCCAGCCGGGGAGCTGTTTTTT
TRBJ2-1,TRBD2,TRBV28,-,CASSLWLAGVKGSYNEQFF,TGTGCCAGCAGTTTATGGCTAGCGGGAGTAAAAGGCTCCTACAATGAGCAGTTCTTC
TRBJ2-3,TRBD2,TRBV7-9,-,CASSLLPEYSLAGGEDTQYF,TGTGCCAGCAGCTTACTGCCCGAATACTCACTAGCGGGAGGGGAAGATACGCAGTATTTT
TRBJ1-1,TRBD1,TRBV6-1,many,CASSLWTGRTEAFF,TGTGCCAGCAGTCTCTGGACAGGGAGAACTGAAGCTTTCTTT
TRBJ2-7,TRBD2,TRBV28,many,CASSPGLASYEQYF,TGTGCCAGCAGCCCTGGACTAGCGAGCTACGAGCAGTACTTC
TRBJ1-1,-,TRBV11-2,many,CASRTVRGNTEAFF,TGTGCCAGCAGGACAGTCAGGGGGAACACTGAAGCTTTCTTT
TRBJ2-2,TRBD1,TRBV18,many,CASSPRDSSSGELFF,TGTGCCAGCTCGCCCCGGGACAGTTCGTCCGGGGAGCTGTTTTTT
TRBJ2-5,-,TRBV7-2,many,CASSLARAETQYF,TGTGCCAGCAGCTTAGCCAGGGCGGAGACCCAGTACTTC
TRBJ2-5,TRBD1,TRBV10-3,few,CAISSGQGLEETQYF,TGTGCCATCAGTTCCGGACAGGGTCTGGAAGAGACCCAGTACTTC
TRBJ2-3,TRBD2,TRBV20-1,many,CSAGTSGFASTDTQYF,TGCAGTGCCGGGACTAGCGGGTTCGCTAGCACAGATACGCAGTATTTT
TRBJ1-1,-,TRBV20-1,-,CSASVLGANTEAFF,TGCAGTGCTAGTGTCCTAGGGGCGAACACTGAAGCTTTCTTT
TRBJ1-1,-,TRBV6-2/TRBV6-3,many,CASSQQSGVTEAFF,TGTGCCAGCAGTCAACAGTCGGGCGTCACTGAAGCTTTCTTT
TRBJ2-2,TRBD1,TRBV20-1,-,CSAQNRGRGGGATGELFF,TGCAGTGCTCAAAACAGGGGGCGAGGGGGAGGGGCTACCGGGGAGCTGTTTTTT
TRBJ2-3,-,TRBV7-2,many,CASSFLSPRGTQYF,TGTGCCAGCAGTTTCCTGTCCCCTAGGGGTACGCAGTATTTT
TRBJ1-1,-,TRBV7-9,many,CASSFGGGTEAFF,TGTGCCAGCAGCTTCGGGGGTGGGACTGAAGCTTTCTTT
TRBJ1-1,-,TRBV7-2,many,CASSSAPGTHTEAFF,TGTGCCAGCAGCTCAGCCCCCGGGACTCACACTGAAGCTTTCTTT
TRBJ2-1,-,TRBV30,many,CAWSENSHNEQFF,TGTGCCTGGAGTGAAAACAGTCACAATGAGCAGTTCTTC
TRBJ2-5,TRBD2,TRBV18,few,CASSLSRGGETQYF,TGTGCCAGCTCCCTCTCTCGCGGGGGAGAGACCCAGTACTTC